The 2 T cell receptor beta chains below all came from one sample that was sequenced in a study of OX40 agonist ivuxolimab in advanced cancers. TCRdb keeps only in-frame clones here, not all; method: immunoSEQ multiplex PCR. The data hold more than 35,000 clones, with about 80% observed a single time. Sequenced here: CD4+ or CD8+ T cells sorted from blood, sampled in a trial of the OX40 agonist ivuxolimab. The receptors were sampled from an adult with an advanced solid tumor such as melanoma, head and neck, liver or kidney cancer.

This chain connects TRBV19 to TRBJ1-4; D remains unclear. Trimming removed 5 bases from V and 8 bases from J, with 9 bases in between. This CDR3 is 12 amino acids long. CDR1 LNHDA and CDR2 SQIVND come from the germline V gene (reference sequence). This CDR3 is CASSSYTEKLFF. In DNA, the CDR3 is TGTGCCAGTAGTTCCTACACAGAAAAACTGTTTTTT.

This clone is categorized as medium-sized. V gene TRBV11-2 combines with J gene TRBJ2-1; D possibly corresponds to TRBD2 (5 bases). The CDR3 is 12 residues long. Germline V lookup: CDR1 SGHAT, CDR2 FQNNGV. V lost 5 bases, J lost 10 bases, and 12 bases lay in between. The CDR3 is CASSLEVAEQFF. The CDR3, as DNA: TGTGCCAGCAGCCTGGAGGTAGCGGAGCAGTTCTTC. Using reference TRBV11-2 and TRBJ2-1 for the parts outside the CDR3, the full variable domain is EAGVAQSPRYKIIEKRQSVAFWCNPISGHATLYWYQQILGQGPKLLIQFQNNGVVDDSQLPKDRFSAERLKGVDSTLKIQPAKLEDSAVYLCASSLEVAEQFFGPGTRLTVL.